The 27 T cell receptor beta chains in this list originate from one sample, sequenced in a study of glioma-infiltrating T cells after dendritic cell vaccination. The repertoire was sequenced with immunoSEQ multiplex PCR; TCRdb's copy has only in-frame clones and lacks some. Here the sample spans about 92,000 clones, approximately 90% being singletons. Sample: blood, taken before dendritic cell vaccination. The receptors were gathered from a human donor with glioblastoma.

The chain is built from TRBV6-5 and TRBJ1-2; 9 bases are a match to TRBD1. The V and J ends lost 6 bases and 4 bases, in that order; junction bases with no gene match: 9. The length of the CDR3 is 15 residues. Germline V gene lookup returns CDR1 MNHEY and CDR2 SVGAGI. The DNA for the CDR3 is TGTGCCAGCAGCTCCCCGCCGGGACAGGGCTATGGCTACACCTTC. Encoded protein: CASSSPPGQGYGYTF.

This chain uses TRBV5-1 with TRBJ2-7; D might be TRBD2 (6 bases). This CDR3 spans 18 amino acids. Germline CDR1 reads SGHRS; CDR2 reads YFSETQ. V was clipped by 0 bases and J by 5 bases, with 24 bases between them. The CDR3, as DNA: TGCGCCAGCAGCTTGGCCGGGTTTAGGGTGGGACTTCCAAACGAGCAGTACTTC. Residues: CASSLAGFRVGLPNEQYF.

CDR3 DNA sequence: TGTGCCAGCAGTGGGGACAGCCTTGGGGTCGAGCAGTACTTC. Residues: CASSGDSLGVEQYF. The chain carries TRBV2 and TRBJ2-7, with 7 positions matching TRBD1. Trimming cost V 4 bases and J 6 bases; bases outside gene matches: 9. The V gene's germline CDR1 is SNHLY and CDR2 FYNNEI. This CDR3 is 14 amino acids long.

For the CDR3, the DNA is TGTGCCAGTAGTATTGGTGGACAGTCCAATCAGCCCCAGCATTTT. Amino acid sequence: CASSIGGQSNQPQHF. This chain uses TRBV19 with TRBJ1-5; weak D call: TRBD1 (6 bases). This CDR3 spans 15 amino acids. CDR1 and CDR2 from the germline V gene are LNHDA and SQIVND (reference sequence). The ends were cut back, 3 bases at V and 3 bases at J, with 12 bases in the middle.

This sequence joins TRBV5-1 and TRBJ2-4, with 9 bases identical to TRBD1. CDR3 length equals 15 residues. Germline CDR1 and CDR2: SGHRS and YFSETQ. V gave up 2 bases and J gave up 2 bases; unmatched junction bases: 2. The CDR3 nucleotides are TGCGCCAGCAGCTTAGGACAGGGGTCCAAAAACATTCAGTACTTC. Translating it yields CASSLGQGSKNIQYF. The full variable domain, completed using reference TRBV5-1 and TRBJ2-4, is KAGVTQTPRYLIKTRGQQVTLSCSPISGHRSVSWYQQTPGQGLQFLFEYFSETQRNKGNFPGRFSGRQFSNSRSEMNVSTLELGDSALYLCASSLGQGSKNIQYFGAGTRLSVL.

In this sample, this clone turned up once. The chain uses TRBV7-2 and TRBJ2-7; the match to TRBD2 covers 7 bases. V trimming: 5 bases; J trimming: 6 bases; junction bases outside the gene matches: 13. The CDR3 spans 15 residues. From germline, CDR1 is SGHTA and CDR2 FQGNSA. CDR3: CASSLGTRAGVEQYF. In DNA, the CDR3 is TGTGCCAGCAGCCTTGGCACAAGGGCGGGGGTCGAGCAGTACTTC.

CDR3 loop: CASSKPGQGAYEQYF. CDR3 nucleotides: TGTGCCAGTAGTAAACCGGGACAGGGGGCCTACGAGCAGTACTTC. J is TRBJ2-7 and V is TRBV19, with 11 bases fitting TRBD1. The CDR3 has 15 residues. The junction had 4 bases not matched to a gene; V was cut back by 4 bases and J by 2 bases. In germline, CDR1 is LNHDA, CDR2 SQIVND (reference sequence).

The sample holds one count of this clone. The rearrangement links TRBV2 to TRBJ2-3, with TRBD1 as a possible D gene (6 bases). The CDR3 length is 13 residues. The germline V gene has CDR1 SNHLY and CDR2 FYNNEI. The V gene lost 6 bases and the J gene lost 6 bases, with 13 bases spanning the gap. The CDR3 DNA follows: TGTGCCAGCAGAAGACAGGCTAGCGATACGCAGTATTTT. Translation: CASRRQASDTQYF.

This chain links TRBV29-1 with TRBJ2-3; D is perhaps TRBD2 (5 bases). The V end lost 7 bases, the J end lost 4 bases, and 18 bases lay between the germline ends. The CDR3 has 14 amino acids. Germline loops: CDR1 SQVTM, CDR2 ANQGSEA. The CDR3 spells CSASLGAGPDTQYF. The CDR3 DNA is TGCAGCGCCTCTCTGGGCGCGGGCCCAGATACGCAGTATTTT.

The chain joins TRBV19 to TRBJ1-5; D might be TRBD1 (6 bases). Between the trimmed V and J ends, which lost 2 bases and 3 bases, there was a span of 11 bases. The CDR3 has 15 amino acids. Germline V lookup: CDR1 LNHDA, CDR2 SQIVND (reference sequence). CDR3 protein: CASSIYGQTNQPQHF. The CDR3 nucleotides read TGTGCCAGTAGTATATATGGACAGACCAATCAGCCCCAGCATTTT.

The gene calls are TRBV5-1 and TRBJ1-3, with a tentative D call TRBD1 (5 bases). Per germline, CDR1 SGHRS and CDR2 YFSETQ. CDR3 length: 18 amino acids. Deletions cut 0 bases from V and 0 bases from J, with 16 bases between. The CDR3 coding sequence is TGCGCCAGCAGCTTGGCTGGACAAGGCCACCCCTCTGGAAACACCATATATTTT. Translation: CASSLAGQGHPSGNTIYF. Together with reference TRBV5-1 and TRBJ1-3, the CDR3 gives the full variable domain: KAGVTQTPRYLIKTRGQQVTLSCSPISGHRSVSWYQQTPGQGLQFLFEYFSETQRNKGNFPGRFSGRQFSNSRSEMNVSTLELGDSALYLCASSLAGQGHPSGNTIYFGEGSWLTVV.

The chain recombines TRBV2 with TRBJ1-1, with unresolved D. This CDR3 comprises 12 residues. Germline CDR1 SNHLY, CDR2 FYNNEI. The V gene lost 6 bases and the J gene lost 8 bases, with 13 bases spanning the gap. This chain's CDR3 is CASRWAALEAFF. CDR3 bases: TGTGCCAGCAGATGGGCAGCCCTGGAAGCTTTCTTT.

The V gene is TRBV6-1, the J gene TRBJ2-2, with 7 bases matching TRBD1. Per the germline V gene, CDR1 is MNHNS and CDR2 is SASEGT. The CDR3 spans 16 residues. The V segment lost 4 bases and the J segment 7 bases; nucleotides outside the gene matches: 12. CDR3 DNA sequence: TGTGCCAGCAGTGGACAGGGAAATGGTTTGTACGGGGAGCTGTTTTTT. It yields the protein CASSGQGNGLYGELFF.

V is TRBV5-5 and J is TRBJ2-7; 10 positions match TRBD2. With V trimmed by 1 base and J by 4 bases, 2 bases remained unmatched. Germline V CDR1 and CDR2: SGHKS, YYEKEE (reference sequence). This CDR3 region has 14 residues. The CDR3 bases are TGTGCCAGCAGCTTGCCTAGCGGGAGTTACGAGCAGTACTTC. Translating gives CASSLPSGSYEQYF.

This clone has more than one count but fewer than ten. J is TRBJ1-1 and V is TRBV4-1; D gene ambiguous. V was clipped by 5 bases and J by 5 bases, with 15 bases between them. CDR1 and CDR2 (germline): MGHRA, YSYEKL. The CDR3 has 14 amino acids. The CDR3 sequence: CASSTETSRTEAFF. The CDR3 coding sequence is TGCGCCAGCAGCACGGAAACCTCGAGGACTGAAGCTTTCTTT.

About this clone itself: A read error is the likely source, as a far larger clone sits one nucleotide away. Distinct nucleotide sequences in the sample also encode this CDR3. The CDR3 nucleotides are TGTGCCAGCAGCCAAAGGACAGGGAGGGAGCAGTACTTC. This sequence encodes CASSQRTGREQYF. The rearrangement joins TRBV11-2 to TRBJ2-7, with 8 bases that match TRBD1. This CDR3 comprises 13 residues. Looked up from germline, CDR1 is SGHAT and CDR2 is FQNNGV. J gave up 7 bases and V 5 bases, and 7 bases lay outside the gene matches.

V usage is TRBV6-1 and J usage is TRBJ1-6; no definite D call. This CDR3 contains 14 residues. Germline-derived CDR1 and CDR2 are MNHNS and SASEGT. Trimming shortened V by 3 bases and J by 10 bases, and 13 bases separated the two germline ends. CDR3 DNA: TGTGCCAGCAGTGATATGGAGGAGGGATCACCCCTCCACTTT. Translating it yields CASSDMEEGSPLHF.

V and J are TRBV18 and TRBJ1-1; 8 bases agree with TRBD1. The germline V gene has CDR1 KGHSH and CDR2 LQKENI. The CDR3 sequence is 15 residues long. J gave up 0 bases and V 3 bases, and 3 bases lay outside the gene matches. CDR3 protein: CASSPDRVMNTEAFF. The CDR3 bases are TGTGCCAGCTCACCGGACAGGGTAATGAACACTGAAGCTTTCTTT.

Turning to this clone: An end of the junction does not agree with germline; a read error may underlie this. This rearrangement joins TRBV2 to TRBJ1-5; the match to TRBD1 covers 9 bases. Germline V lookup: CDR1 SNHLY, CDR2 FYNNEI. The length of the CDR3 is 15 residues. The CDR3: CANSEGTGMEQPQHF. The CDR3 coding sequence is TGTGCCAACAGTGAAGGGACAGGGATGGAGCAGCCCCAGCATTTT. Drawing the rest from reference TRBV2 and TRBJ1-5, the complete variable domain is EPEVTQTPSHQVTQMGQEVILRCVPISNHLYFYWYRQILGQKVEFLVSFYNNEISEKSEIFDDQFSVERPDGSNFTLKIRSTKLEDSAMYFCANSEGTGMEQPQHFGDGTRLSIL.

This chain links TRBV4-1 with TRBJ2-1; 9 positions agree with TRBD2. The CDR3 is 18 residues long. CDR1 and CDR2 from the germline V gene are MGHRA and YSYEKL. V shed 0 bases, J shed 3 bases, and the junction held 9 bases outside the gene matches. The CDR3 loop is CASSQDPSPAGGYNEQFF. CDR3 nucleotide sequence: TGCGCCAGCAGCCAAGACCCATCCCCAGCGGGAGGCTACAATGAGCAGTTCTTC.

The rearrangement joins TRBV7-9 to TRBJ2-3, with 7 nucleotides matching TRBD1. V trimming: 3 bases; J trimming: 0 bases; junction bases outside the gene matches: 3. Germline V CDR1 and CDR2: SEHNR, FQNEAQ (reference sequence). There are 15 residues in the CDR3. CDR3 DNA sequence: TGTGCCAGCAGCTTCTACAGGGGTAGCACAGATACGCAGTATTTT. This sequence encodes CASSFYRGSTDTQYF.

This rearrangement joins TRBV28 to TRBJ2-1, with TRBD1 identical over 7 bases. CDR1 MDHEN and CDR2 SYDVKM come from the germline V gene. The junction had 5 bases not matched to a gene; V was cut back by 3 bases and J by 0 bases. CDR3 length: 16 amino acids. Here the CDR3 DNA reads TGTGCCAGCAGTTTTCTGGCAGGGGGCTCCTACAATGAGCAGTTCTTC. Residues: CASSFLAGGSYNEQFF.

This clone was detected once. The chain couples TRBV20-1 to TRBJ1-4; D remains ambiguous. The length of the CDR3 is 11 residues. Germline values: CDR1 DFQATT, CDR2 SNEGSKA (reference sequence). Trimming cost V 6 bases and J 4 bases, with 6 bases left between them. CDR3 residues: CSARYNEKLFF. The CDR3 DNA follows: TGCAGTGCCAGGTATAATGAAAAACTGTTTTTT.

The chain has TRBV2 and TRBJ2-1; D is possibly TRBD2 (5 bases). Trimming left V 7 bases short and J 4 bases short, with 11 bases between. CDR1 is SNHLY and CDR2 is FYNNEI in the germline V gene. This CDR3 has 13 amino acids. The CDR3 DNA reads as TGTGCCAGCAATCTAGCATCATACAATGAGCAGTTCTTC. Its translation: CASNLASYNEQFF.

The chain links TRBV4-3 to TRBJ1-5; D not certain. Looked up from germline, CDR1 is LGHNA and CDR2 is YSLEER. This CDR3 comprises 17 residues. Trimming shortened V by 0 bases and J by 2 bases, and 14 bases separated the two germline ends. CDR3 in amino acids: CASSQEATALGNQPQHF. For the CDR3, the DNA is TGCGCCAGCAGCCAAGAGGCAACAGCCCTGGGCAATCAGCCCCAGCATTTT.

This chain joins TRBV7-9 and TRBJ2-6, with 8 bases matching TRBD2. The V gene's germline CDR1 is SEHNR and CDR2 FQNEAQ (reference sequence). Germline trimming cut 6 bases from V and 2 bases from J; bases unmatched to any gene: 6. This CDR3 has 16 residues. The CDR3 protein is CASSISGGTGANVLTF. Written as DNA, the CDR3 is TGTGCCAGCAGTATATCGGGGGGGACTGGGGCCAACGTCCTGACTTTC.

In its sample, this clone was seen once. The rearrangement links TRBV6-1 to TRBJ1-5; a possible D gene is TRBD1 (5 bases). This CDR3 contains 15 residues. Between the trimmed V and J ends, which lost 4 bases and 1 base, there was a span of 11 bases. From germline, CDR1 is MNHNS and CDR2 SASEGT. For the CDR3, the DNA is TGTGCCAGCAGTGGGGGGGTTGGGAGCAATCAGCCCCAGCATTTT. This sequence encodes CASSGGVGSNQPQHF.